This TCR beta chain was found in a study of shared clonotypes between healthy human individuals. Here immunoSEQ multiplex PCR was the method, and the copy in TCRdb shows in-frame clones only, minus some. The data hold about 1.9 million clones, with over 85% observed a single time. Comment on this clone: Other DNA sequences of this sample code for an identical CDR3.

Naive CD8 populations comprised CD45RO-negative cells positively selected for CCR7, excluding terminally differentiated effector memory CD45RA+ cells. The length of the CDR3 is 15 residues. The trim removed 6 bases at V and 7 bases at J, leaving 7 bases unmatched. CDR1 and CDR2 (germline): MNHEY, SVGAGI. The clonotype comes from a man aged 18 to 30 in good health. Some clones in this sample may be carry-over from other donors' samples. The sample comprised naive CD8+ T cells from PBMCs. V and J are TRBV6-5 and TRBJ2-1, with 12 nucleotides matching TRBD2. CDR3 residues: CASSYGLAGYNEQFF. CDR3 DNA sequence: TGTGCCAGCAGCTACGGACTAGCGGGATATAATGAGCAGTTCTTC.